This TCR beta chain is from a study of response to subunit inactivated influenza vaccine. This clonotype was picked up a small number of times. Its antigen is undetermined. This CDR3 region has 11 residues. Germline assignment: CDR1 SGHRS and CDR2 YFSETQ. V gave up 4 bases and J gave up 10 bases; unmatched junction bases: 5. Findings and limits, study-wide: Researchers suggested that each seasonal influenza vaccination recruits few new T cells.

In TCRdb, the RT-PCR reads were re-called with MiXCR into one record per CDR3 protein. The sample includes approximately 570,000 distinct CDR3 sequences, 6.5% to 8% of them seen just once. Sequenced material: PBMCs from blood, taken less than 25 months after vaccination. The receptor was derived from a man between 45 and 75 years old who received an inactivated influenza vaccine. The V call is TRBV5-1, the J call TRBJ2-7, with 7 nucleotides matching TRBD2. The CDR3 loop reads CASSLTGLQYF. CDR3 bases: TGCGCCAGCAGCCTAACGGGACTACAGTACTTC.